Reported below is one T cell receptor beta chain. Its antigen is still unknown. This sample was taken from a study of cytomegalovirus exposure and HLA in healthy donors. Findings and caveats of the study: The study recorded 150 to 200 TCR beta chains that were cytomegalovirus-associated. Most of the CMV-associated TCR beta chains (in a later analysis) appeared to be HLA-restricted.

In germline, CDR1 is SQVTM, CDR2 ANQGSEA. Trimming cost V 4 bases and J 2 bases, with 13 bases left between them. CDR3 size: 14 residues. 60 Vbeta and 13 Jbeta primers were used in PCR. Libraries were prepared by immunoSEQ multiplex PCR; TCRdb keeps only in-frame clonotypes and omits some of them. This sample's table has more than 110,000 clones. Those who donated were healthy bone marrow donors. The chain is built from TRBV29-1 and TRBJ2-3; unclear D gene. Material: PBMCs. The receptor's source is a man between 40 and 49 years old in good health and CMV-seronegative. In DNA form, the CDR3 reads TGCAGCGTTGGCGTAGCTAAACACACAGATACGCAGTATTTT. It specifies CSVGVAKHTDTQYF.